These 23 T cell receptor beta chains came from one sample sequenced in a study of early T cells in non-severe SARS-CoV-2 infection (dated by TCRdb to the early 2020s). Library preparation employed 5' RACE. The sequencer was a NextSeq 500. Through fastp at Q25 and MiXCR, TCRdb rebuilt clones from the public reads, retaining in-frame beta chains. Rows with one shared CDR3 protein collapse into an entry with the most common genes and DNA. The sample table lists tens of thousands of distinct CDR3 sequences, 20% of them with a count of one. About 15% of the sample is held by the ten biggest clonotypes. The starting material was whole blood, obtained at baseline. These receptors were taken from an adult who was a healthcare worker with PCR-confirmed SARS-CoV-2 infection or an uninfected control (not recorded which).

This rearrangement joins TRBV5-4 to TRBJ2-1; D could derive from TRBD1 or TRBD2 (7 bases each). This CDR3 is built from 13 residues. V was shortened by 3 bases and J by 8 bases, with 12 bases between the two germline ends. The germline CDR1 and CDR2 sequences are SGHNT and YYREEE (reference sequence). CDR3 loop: CASSSGGADEQFF. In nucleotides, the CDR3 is TGTGCCAGCAGCTCAGGGGGGGCGGATGAGCAGTTCTTC. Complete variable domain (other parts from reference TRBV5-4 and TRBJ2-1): ETGVTQSPTHLIKTRGQQVTLRCSSQSGHNTVSWYQQALGQGPQFIFQYYREEENGRGNFPPRFSGLQFPNYSSELNVNALELDDSALYLCASSSGGADEQFFGPGTRLTVL.

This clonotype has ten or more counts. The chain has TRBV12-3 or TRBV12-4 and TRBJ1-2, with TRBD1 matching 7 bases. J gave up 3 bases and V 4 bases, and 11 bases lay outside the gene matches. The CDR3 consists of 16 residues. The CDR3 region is CASSSGQLRTHYGYTF. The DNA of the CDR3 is TGTGCCAGCAGTTCGGGACAGTTACGGACGCACTATGGCTACACCTTC.

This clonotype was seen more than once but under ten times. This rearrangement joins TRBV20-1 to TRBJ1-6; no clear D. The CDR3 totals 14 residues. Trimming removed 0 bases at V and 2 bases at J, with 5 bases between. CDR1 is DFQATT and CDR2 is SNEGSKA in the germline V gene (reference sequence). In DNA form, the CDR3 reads TGCAGTGCTAGAGATGGGGCCTATAATTCACCCCTCCACTTT. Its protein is CSARDGAYNSPLHF.

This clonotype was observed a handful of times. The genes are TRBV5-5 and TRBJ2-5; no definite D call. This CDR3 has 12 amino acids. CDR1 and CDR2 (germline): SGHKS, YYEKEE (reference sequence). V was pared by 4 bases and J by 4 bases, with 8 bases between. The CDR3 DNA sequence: TGTGCCAGCAGCGCTCCACTAGAGACCCAGTACTTC. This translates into CASSAPLETQYF.

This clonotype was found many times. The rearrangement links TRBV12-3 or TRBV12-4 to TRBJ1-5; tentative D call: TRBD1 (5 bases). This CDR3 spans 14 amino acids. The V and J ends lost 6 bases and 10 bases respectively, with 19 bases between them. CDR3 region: CASSGGLSLIPQHF. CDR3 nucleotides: TGTGCCAGCAGCGGGGGACTATCGCTCATCCCCCAGCATTTT.

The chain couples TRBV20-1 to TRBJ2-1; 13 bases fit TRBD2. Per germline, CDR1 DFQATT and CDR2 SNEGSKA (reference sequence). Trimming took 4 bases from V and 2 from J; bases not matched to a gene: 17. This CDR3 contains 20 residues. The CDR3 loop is CSAIPGGLAGSLRAYNEQFF. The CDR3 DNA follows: TGCAGTGCTATCCCAGGGGGACTAGCGGGGTCTCTAAGGGCCTACAATGAGCAGTTCTTC.

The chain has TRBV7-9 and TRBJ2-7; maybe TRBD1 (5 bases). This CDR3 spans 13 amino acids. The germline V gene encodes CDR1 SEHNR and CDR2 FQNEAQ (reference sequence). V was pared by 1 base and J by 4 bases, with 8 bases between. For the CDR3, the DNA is TGTGCCAGCAGCTTAGAAGCAGGGTACGAGCAGTACTTC. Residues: CASSLEAGYEQYF.

The CDR3 sequence is CASSVREDGRYEQYF. For the CDR3, the DNA is TGTGCCAGCAGCGTCAGGGAGGACGGTCGATACGAGCAGTACTTC. The J gene is TRBJ2-7, the V gene TRBV9, with a possible D match to TRBD2 (6 bases). Trimming left V 2 bases short and J 4 bases short, with 16 bases between. The CDR3 spans 15 residues. Germline CDR1 and CDR2: SGDLS and YYNGEE. The entire variable domain, with the rest obtained from reference TRBV9 and TRBJ2-7, is as follows: DSGVTQTPKHLITATGQRVTLRCSPRSGDLSVYWYQQSLDQGLQFLIQYYNGEERAKGNILERFSAQQFPDLHSELNLSSLELGDSALYFCASSVREDGRYEQYFGPGTRLTVT.

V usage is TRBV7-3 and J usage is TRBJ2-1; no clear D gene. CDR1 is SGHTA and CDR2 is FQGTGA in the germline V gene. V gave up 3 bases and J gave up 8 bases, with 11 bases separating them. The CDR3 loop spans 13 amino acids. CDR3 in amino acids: CASSFQSWDEQFF. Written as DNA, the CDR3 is TGTGCCAGCAGCTTCCAATCGTGGGATGAGCAGTTCTTC.

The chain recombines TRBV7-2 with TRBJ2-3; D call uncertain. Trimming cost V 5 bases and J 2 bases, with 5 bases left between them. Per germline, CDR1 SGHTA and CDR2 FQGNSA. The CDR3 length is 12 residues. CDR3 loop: CASSLFTDTQYF. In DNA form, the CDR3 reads TGTGCCAGCAGCCTCTTCACAGATACGCAGTATTTT. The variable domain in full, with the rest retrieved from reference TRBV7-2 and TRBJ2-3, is GAGVSQSPSNKVTEKGKDVELRCDPISGHTALYWYRQSLGQGLEFLIYFQGNSAPDKSGLPSDRFSAERTGGSVSTLTIQRTQQEDSAVYLCASSLFTDTQYFGPGTRLTVL.

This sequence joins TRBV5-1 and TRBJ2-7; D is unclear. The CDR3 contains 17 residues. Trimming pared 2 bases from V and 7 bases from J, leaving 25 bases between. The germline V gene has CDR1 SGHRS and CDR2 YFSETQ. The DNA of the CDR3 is TGCGCCAGCAGCTTTGGTACCACCGACCCTTTCGTGGGTGAGCAGTACTTC. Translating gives CASSFGTTDPFVGEQYF.

The DNA of the CDR3 is TGTGCCAGCAGCTGGAACAGCCGCACAGATACGCAGTATTTT. It encodes CASSWNSRTDTQYF. The chain has TRBV5-6 and TRBJ2-3; D unresolved. The CDR3 is 14 residues long. Germline V gives CDR1 SGHDT, CDR2 YYEEEE. V lost 3 bases and J lost 1, with 9 bases in between.

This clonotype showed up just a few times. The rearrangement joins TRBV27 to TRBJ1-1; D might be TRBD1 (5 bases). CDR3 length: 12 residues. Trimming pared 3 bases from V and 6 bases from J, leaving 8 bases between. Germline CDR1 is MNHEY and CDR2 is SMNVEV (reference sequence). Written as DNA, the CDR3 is TGTGCCAGCAGTTTCTTGGGGGCTGAAGCTTTCTTT. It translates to CASSFLGAEAFF.

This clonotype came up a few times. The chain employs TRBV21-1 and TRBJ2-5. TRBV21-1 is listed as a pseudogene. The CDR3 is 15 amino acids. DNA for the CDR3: TGTGCCAGCAGCAAAGGACGGGGTCTCCAAGAGACCCAGTACTTC. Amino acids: CASSKGRGLQETQYF.

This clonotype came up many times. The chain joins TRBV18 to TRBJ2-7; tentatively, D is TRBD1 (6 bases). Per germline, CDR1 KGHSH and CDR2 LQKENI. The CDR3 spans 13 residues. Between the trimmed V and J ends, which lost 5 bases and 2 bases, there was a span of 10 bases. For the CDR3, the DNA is TGTGCCAGCTCAAGCGGACAGACCTACGAGCAGTACTTC. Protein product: CASSSGQTYEQYF.

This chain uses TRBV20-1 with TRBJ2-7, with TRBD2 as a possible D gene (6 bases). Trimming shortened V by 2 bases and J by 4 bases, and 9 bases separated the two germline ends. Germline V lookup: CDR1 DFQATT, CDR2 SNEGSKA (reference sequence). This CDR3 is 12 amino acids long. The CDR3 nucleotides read TGCAGTGCTAGACTAGCGCGGTACGAGCAGTACTTC. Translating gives CSARLARYEQYF.

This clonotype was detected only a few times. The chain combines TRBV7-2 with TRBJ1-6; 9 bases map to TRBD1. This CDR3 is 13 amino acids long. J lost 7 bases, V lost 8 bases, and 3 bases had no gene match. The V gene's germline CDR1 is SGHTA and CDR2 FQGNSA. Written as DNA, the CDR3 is TGTGCCAGCGGACAGGGGAGGAATTCACCCCTCCACTTT. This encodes CASGQGRNSPLHF.

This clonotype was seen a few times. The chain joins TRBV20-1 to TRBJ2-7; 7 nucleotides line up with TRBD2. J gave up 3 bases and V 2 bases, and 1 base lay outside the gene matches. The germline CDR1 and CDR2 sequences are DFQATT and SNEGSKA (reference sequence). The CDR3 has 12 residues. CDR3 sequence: CSARLADYEQYF. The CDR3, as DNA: TGCAGTGCTAGACTAGCGGACTACGAGCAGTACTTC.

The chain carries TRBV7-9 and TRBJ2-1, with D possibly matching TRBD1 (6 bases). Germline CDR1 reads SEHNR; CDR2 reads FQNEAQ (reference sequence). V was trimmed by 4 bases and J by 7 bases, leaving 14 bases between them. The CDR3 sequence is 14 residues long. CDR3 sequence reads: CASSSTGTSNEQFF. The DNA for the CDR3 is TGTGCCAGCAGCTCGACCGGGACAAGTAATGAGCAGTTCTTC. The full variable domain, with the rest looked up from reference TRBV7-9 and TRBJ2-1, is DTGVSQNPRHKITKRGQNVTFRCDPISEHNRLYWYRQTLGQGPEFLTYFQNEAQLEKSRLLSDRFSAERPKGSFSTLEIQRTEQGDSAMYLCASSSTGTSNEQFFGPGTRLTVL.

Here the CDR3 DNA reads TGTGCCAGCTCACCACAGCGGGGGGAATGGAATGAGCAGTTCTTC. This gives the protein CASSPQRGEWNEQFF. This sequence joins TRBV18 and TRBJ2-1, with TRBD2 matching over 9 bases. Germline trimming cut 1 base from V and 7 bases from J; bases unmatched to any gene: 5. There are 15 residues in the CDR3. The V gene's germline CDR1 is KGHSH and CDR2 LQKENI. The whole variable domain, filled in from reference TRBV18 and TRBJ2-1, reads NAGVMQNPRHLVRRRGQEARLRCSPMKGHSHVYWYRQLPEEGLKFMVYLQKENIIDESGMPKERFSAEFPKEGPSILRIQQVVRGDSAAYFCASSPQRGEWNEQFFGPGTRLTVL.

The chain's CDR3 is CAWIGTNTDTQYF. For the CDR3, the DNA is TGTGCCTGGATAGGGACCAACACAGATACGCAGTATTTT. The chain employs TRBV30 and TRBJ2-3, with D tentatively TRBD1 or TRBD2 (5 bases each). The CDR3 spans 13 residues. V lost 4 bases, J lost 2 bases, and 10 bases lay in between. Germline-derived CDR1 and CDR2 are GTSNPN and SVGIG (reference sequence).

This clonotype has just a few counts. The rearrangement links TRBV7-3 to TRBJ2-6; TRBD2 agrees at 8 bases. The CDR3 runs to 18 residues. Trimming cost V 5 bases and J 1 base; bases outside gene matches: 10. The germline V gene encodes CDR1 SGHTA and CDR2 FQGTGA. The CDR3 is CASSPRGGGPSGANVLTF. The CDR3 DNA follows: TGTGCCAGCAGCCCCAGGGGCGGGGGGCCTTCTGGGGCCAACGTCCTGACTTTC.

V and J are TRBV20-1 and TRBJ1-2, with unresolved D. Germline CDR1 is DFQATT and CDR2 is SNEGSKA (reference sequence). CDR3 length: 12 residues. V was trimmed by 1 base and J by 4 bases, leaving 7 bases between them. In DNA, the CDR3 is TGCAGTGCTAGAGGGTCCAGCTATGGCTACACCTTC. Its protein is CSARGSSYGYTF.